What follows are 18 T cell receptor beta chains derived from one specimen sequenced in a study of blood T cell repertoires in COVID-19. TCRdb keeps only in-frame clones here, not all; method: immunoSEQ multiplex PCR. Of around 140,000 clones listed, under 90% are singletons. The sample taken for sequencing was PBMCs or T cells enriched from blood (not recorded which). The receptors were sampled from a man aged 50-59 years in a cohort exposed to, infected with or recovered from COVID-19 (not recorded which).

The chain combines TRBV2 with TRBJ1-2, with D possibly being TRBD1 (6 bases). V lost 3 bases, J lost 4 bases, and 9 bases lay in between. The CDR3 runs to 13 residues. The germline V gene has CDR1 SNHLY and CDR2 FYNNEI. Written as DNA, the CDR3 is TGTGCCAGCAGTGAGGGGGCTGGCTATGGCTACACCTTC. Its protein product is CASSEGAGYGYTF.

The gene calls are TRBV6-1 and TRBJ1-2; the match to TRBD1 covers 12 bases. V lost 1 base, J lost 8 bases, and 5 bases stayed unmatched. The length of the CDR3 is 15 residues. CDR1 is MNHNS and CDR2 is SASEGT in the germline V gene. The CDR3: CASSEGGQGARGYTF. The CDR3, as DNA: TGTGCCAGCAGTGAAGGGGGACAGGGGGCGCGAGGCTACACCTTC.

The V call is TRBV5-6, the J call TRBJ2-7; the D gene is possibly TRBD2 (6 bases). V was shortened by 4 bases and J by 6 bases, with 14 bases between the two germline ends. Germline lookup yields CDR1 SGHDT and CDR2 YYEEEE. The CDR3 has 13 amino acids. The DNA for the CDR3 is TGTGCCAGCAGCAGCGGGCGGCTCCTCGAGCAGTACTTC. It codes for CASSSGRLLEQYF.

The chain joins TRBV24-1 to TRBJ2-3; D might be TRBD2 (6 bases). The CDR3 has 17 residues. CDR1 and CDR2 (germline): KGHDR, SFDVKD. The V and J ends lost 3 bases and 0 bases respectively, with 15 bases between them. The CDR3 DNA follows: TGTGCCACCAGTGATCCTCGCCGGCGGGAAAGCACAGATACGCAGTATTTT. This translates into CATSDPRRRESTDTQYF.

The chain has TRBV5-6 and TRBJ2-7; the match to TRBD2 covers 10 bases. This CDR3 has 14 residues. Germline V gene sequence: CDR1 SGHDT, CDR2 YYEEEE. The V and J ends lost 0 bases and 6 bases, in that order; junction bases with no gene match: 3. CDR3 sequence reads: CASSLGLAGFEQYF. DNA for the CDR3: TGTGCCAGCAGCTTGGGACTAGCGGGTTTCGAGCAGTACTTC.

This chain connects TRBV21-1 to TRBJ2-2; the DNA was not compared with TRBD1, the D call given in the table. TRBV21-1 is a pseudogene segment. This CDR3 has 15 amino acids. In DNA, the CDR3 is TGTGCCAGCAGCCTCCGGACAGGGTGGCCCGGGGAGCTGTTTTTT. Translating gives CASSLRTGWPGELFF.

The chain employs TRBV7-9 and TRBJ2-7, with 9 bases identical to TRBD2. V gave up 5 bases and J gave up 0 bases; unmatched junction bases: 8. The germline CDR1 and CDR2 sequences are SEHNR and FQNEAQ (reference sequence). The CDR3 has 16 residues. The CDR3 sequence: CASSDSGSPISYEQYF. The CDR3 coding sequence is TGTGCCAGCAGCGATAGCGGGAGTCCCATCTCCTACGAGCAGTACTTC. Combining the CDR3 with reference TRBV7-9 and TRBJ2-7 gives the whole variable domain DTGVSQNPRHKITKRGQNVTFRCDPISEHNRLYWYRQTLGQGPEFLTYFQNEAQLEKSRLLSDRFSAERPKGSFSTLEIQRTEQGDSAMYLCASSDSGSPISYEQYFGPGTRLTVT.

Only a few counts were recorded for this clone. This rearrangement joins TRBV28 to TRBJ2-7; D might be TRBD1 (6 bases). This CDR3 contains 14 residues. Trimming stripped 4 bases from V and 7 bases from J, with 17 bases between. The V gene's germline CDR1 is MDHEN and CDR2 SYDVKM. CDR3 sequence (DNA): TGTGCCAGCAGTTCCGGCAGGGGAATGGGAGAGCAGTACTTC. As protein: CASSSGRGMGEQYF. The whole variable domain, filled in from reference TRBV28 and TRBJ2-7, reads DVKVTQSSRYLVKRTGEKVFLECVQDMDHENMFWYRQDPGLGLRLIYFSYDVKMKEKGDIPEGYSVSREKKERFSLILESASTNQTSMYLCASSSGRGMGEQYFGPGTRLTVT.

The chain recombines TRBV10-3 with TRBJ2-7, with 7 bases identical to TRBD2. The length of the CDR3 is 22 residues. J was trimmed by 2 bases and V by 0 bases; bases with no gene match: 25. CDR1 and CDR2 (germline): ENHRY, SYGVKD. The DNA for the CDR3 is TGTGCCATCAGTGAGTCCGCCGCCGAGACCTTTCAAAGCGGGAAGACCACCTACGAGCAGTACTTC. Its protein is CAISESAAETFQSGKTTYEQYF.

The genes are TRBV19 and TRBJ1-6; weak D call: TRBD1 (6 bases). Germline CDR1 LNHDA, CDR2 SQIVND (reference sequence). This CDR3 region has 15 residues. V gave up 4 bases and J gave up 7 bases, with 14 bases separating them. The CDR3 sequence is CASSTGTGRNSPLHF. The CDR3 DNA sequence: TGTGCCAGTAGTACAGGAACAGGGAGAAATTCACCCCTCCACTTT.

V gene TRBV7-9 combines with J gene TRBJ2-3; 9 bases line up with TRBD1. V gave up 4 bases and J gave up 7 bases; unmatched junction bases: 9. Germline CDR1 is SEHNR and CDR2 is FQNEAQ (reference sequence). This CDR3 spans 15 amino acids. Here the CDR3 reads CASSSSGTGSYTQYF. CDR3 DNA: TGTGCCAGCAGCTCATCCGGGACAGGGTCATATACGCAGTATTTT.

The genes are TRBV29-1 and TRBJ2-3; no clear D gene. Trimming took off 7 bases at V and 4 bases at J, with 15 bases between the two ends. This CDR3 contains 13 residues. Germline loops: CDR1 SQVTM, CDR2 ANQGSEA. The CDR3 nucleotides are TGCAGCGCCCCTGGGCAGGCTTCAGATACGCAGTATTTT. Protein product: CSAPGQASDTQYF.

This clone was seen just once. The V gene is TRBV7-2, the J gene TRBJ2-4, with a possible D match to TRBD2 (6 bases). This CDR3 region has 19 residues. Germline CDR1 reads SGHTA; CDR2 reads FQGNSA. Trimming left V 1 base short and J 0 bases short, with 19 bases between. Here the CDR3 DNA reads TGTGCCAGCAGCTTAGTCGGGGGAACTACGCTGCAAGCCAAAAACATTCAGTACTTC. This encodes CASSLVGGTTLQAKNIQYF.

The chain carries TRBV28 and TRBJ1-2, with 7 bases matching TRBD1. Germline CDR1 is MDHEN and CDR2 is SYDVKM. The length of the CDR3 is 16 residues. The V gene end was trimmed by 5 bases and the J gene end by 4 bases; junction bases not matched to a gene: 13. CDR3 in amino acids: CASSPGLRGPAYGYTF. In DNA form, the CDR3 reads TGTGCCAGCAGTCCAGGGCTTAGGGGGCCCGCCTATGGCTACACCTTC.

The CDR3 DNA follows: TGTGCCAGCAGCGCACAAGATTACAATGAGCAGTTCTTC. Translation gives CASSAQDYNEQFF. V gene TRBV12-3 or TRBV12-4 combines with J gene TRBJ2-1; D call uncertain. Trimming shortened V by 6 bases and J by 4 bases, and 10 bases separated the two germline ends. CDR3 length: 13 residues.

The rearrangement joins TRBV6-2 or TRBV6-3 to TRBJ1-1; D is undetermined. With 2 bases removed from V and 1 base from J, the gap between germline ends came to 8 bases. The V gene's germline CDR1 is MNHEY and CDR2 SVGEGT. The CDR3 is 14 residues long. CDR3 loop: CASSYLTGNTEAFF. Here the CDR3 DNA reads TGTGCCAGCAGTTACCTCACGGGGAACACTGAAGCTTTCTTT.

Worth noting for this clone: The same CDR3 arises from other DNA sequences in this sample as well. The chain uses TRBV19 and TRBJ1-2, with TRBD1 matching 7 bases. After removal of 3 bases from V and 4 bases from J, the junction contained 2 bases not matched to a gene. The CDR3 consists of 13 residues. The germline V gene has CDR1 LNHDA and CDR2 SQIVND (reference sequence). This CDR3 is CASSIGTAYGYTF. CDR3 DNA sequence: TGTGCCAGTAGTATCGGGACAGCCTATGGCTACACCTTC.

This clone was detected only once. The genes are TRBV15 and TRBJ2-1; TRBD2 matches 14 bases. J gave up 7 bases and V 4 bases, and 9 bases lay outside the gene matches. The germline gives CDR1 LNHNV, CDR2 YYDKDF (reference sequence). This CDR3 is built from 17 residues. The CDR3 region is CATSTTSGGALSNEQFF. Written as DNA, the CDR3 is TGTGCCACCAGCACGACTAGCGGGGGGGCTCTTAGTAATGAGCAGTTCTTC.